The 31 T cell receptor beta chains below were found in one sample sequenced in a study of graft-versus-host responses after intestinal transplantation. Generated by immunoSEQ multiplex PCR, the TCRdb table keeps only in-frame clones and is missing some. The table lists about 85,000 clones, approximately 82% of them singletons. For these TCRs, the target antigens are not known. The specimen was unstimulated CD4+ T cells sorted from spleen or lymph node cells, collected before intestinal transplant. These receptors originate from a human donor who received an intestinal transplant.

This chain connects TRBV28 to TRBJ1-2; D not certain. V was shortened by 3 bases and J by 4 bases, with 15 bases between the two germline ends. The CDR3 runs 15 residues. Germline values: CDR1 MDHEN, CDR2 SYDVKM. The CDR3 DNA reads TGTGCCAGCAGTTTCGGCGGAAGGCAGAGCTATGGCTACACCTTC. It yields the protein CASSFGGRQSYGYTF.

This clone was recorded only once. The V gene is TRBV7-9, the J gene TRBJ1-4, with D uncertain. The germline V and J ends were trimmed by 8 bases and 4 bases, with 23 bases remaining between them. Looked up from germline, CDR1 is SEHNR and CDR2 is FQNEAQ (reference sequence). CDR3 length equals 17 residues. This chain's CDR3 is CASLPHPRLGDNEKLFF. CDR3 DNA sequence: TGTGCCAGCCTCCCCCACCCAAGGTTGGGAGATAATGAAAAACTGTTTTTT.

The chain uses TRBV28 and TRBJ1-1, with D tentatively TRBD1 (6 bases). Germline CDR1 and CDR2: MDHEN and SYDVKM. Trimming shortened V by 5 bases and J by 1 base, and 11 bases separated the two germline ends. There are 14 residues in the CDR3. DNA for the CDR3: TGTGCCAGCAGTCGTACAGGGTCGAACACTGAAGCTTTCTTT. Encoded protein: CASSRTGSNTEAFF.

The chain links TRBV28 to TRBJ1-2; D is uncertain. The CDR3 loop spans 14 amino acids. Germline CDR1 is MDHEN and CDR2 is SYDVKM. Trimming removed 3 bases from V and 2 bases from J, with 10 bases in between. In nucleotides, the CDR3 is TGTGCCAGCAGTTTTGCCGCCGGGAACTATGGCTACACCTTC. This codes for CASSFAAGNYGYTF.

The chain recombines TRBV19 with TRBJ2-3, with D tentatively TRBD1 (6 bases). CDR1 is LNHDA, CDR2 SQIVND, per germline (reference sequence). CDR3 length: 16 amino acids. V lost 3 bases to trimming and J lost 1 base, with 14 bases between them. CDR3 coding DNA: TGTGCCAGTAGTATTACAGGGATTGGGCGCACAGATACGCAGTATTTT. Its protein product is CASSITGIGRTDTQYF.

On this clone: A read error may account for a junction end that differs from germline. Additional DNA sequences in this sample encode the identical CDR3. The V and J genes are TRBV6-5 and TRBJ2-7, with 8 nucleotides matching TRBD2. The CDR3 loop spans 15 amino acids. Germline-derived CDR1 and CDR2 are MNHEY and SVGAGI. CDR3 DNA sequence: TGTGCCAGCAGTTACTCACCGGGAGGGCCCTACGAGCAGTATTTC. As protein: CASSYSPGGPYEQYF.

The J gene is TRBJ2-5, the V gene TRBV11-3; D perhaps matches TRBD1 (5 bases). CDR3 length: 13 amino acids. V gave up 1 base and J gave up 5 bases, with 8 bases separating them. Germline-derived CDR1 and CDR2 are SGHNT and YENEEA. The CDR3 nucleotides are TGTGCCAGCAGCTTAGGGGGCCGGGAGACCCAGTACTTC. Translated, it gives CASSLGGRETQYF.

The rearrangement links TRBV4-1 to TRBJ2-4, with 7 bases lining up with TRBD2. The CDR3 has 17 residues. Germline CDR1 MGHRA, CDR2 YSYEKL. After removal of 3 bases from V and 3 bases from J, the junction contained 11 bases not matched to a gene. In DNA, the CDR3 is TGCGCCAGCAGCCATTATCAGGTTGGGGGGGGCAAAAACATTCAGTACTTC. Its protein product is CASSHYQVGGGKNIQYF.

The chain joins TRBV10-1 to TRBJ2-1, with TRBD1 matching 8 bases. The CDR3 contains 17 residues. Germline V gene lookup returns CDR1 WNHNN and CDR2 SYGVQD (reference sequence). V was clipped by 6 bases and J by 4 bases; unmatched bases: 14. In DNA form, the CDR3 reads TGCGCCAGCAGCCTGTGGACAGGGCCTACTTATTACAATGAGCAGTTCTTC. Its translation is CASSLWTGPTYYNEQFF.

This chain links TRBV2 with TRBJ2-2, with D unresolved. V was trimmed by 6 bases and J by 7 bases, leaving 15 bases between them. Germline CDR1 is SNHLY and CDR2 is FYNNEI. The CDR3 covers 14 residues. CDR3 sequence: CASRPGREVGELFF. CDR3 DNA sequence: TGTGCCAGCAGGCCTGGCAGAGAGGTCGGGGAGCTGTTTTTT.

The rearrangement uses TRBV2 and TRBJ2-3, with 9 bases aligning to TRBD2. The V segment lost 7 bases and the J segment 3 bases; nucleotides outside the gene matches: 8. The CDR3 covers 15 residues. Germline V gene data show CDR1 as SNHLY and CDR2 as FYNNEI. The CDR3, as DNA: TGTGCCAGCAACTTCGCGGGGGGGTTGACAGATACGCAGTATTTT. It translates to CASNFAGGLTDTQYF.

The chain recombines TRBV5-1 with TRBJ2-1; TRBD2 agrees at 8 bases. This CDR3 has 16 residues. CDR1 is SGHRS and CDR2 is YFSETQ in the germline V gene. V shed 4 bases and J 0 bases; nucleotides not matched to a gene: 6. The CDR3 reads CASSPRLASSYNEQFF. The CDR3 bases are TGCGCCAGCAGCCCCAGACTAGCGAGCTCCTACAATGAGCAGTTCTTC.

The chain couples TRBV11-2 to TRBJ2-5, with TRBD1 matching 7 bases. Losses at the gene ends were 3 bases for V and 1 base for J; bases not matched to a gene: 5. The germline CDR1 and CDR2 sequences are SGHAT and FQNNGV. The CDR3 is 15 amino acids. DNA of the CDR3: TGTGCCAGCAGCTTGGGACAGATCCCCCAAGAGACCCAGTACTTC. Protein sequence: CASSLGQIPQETQYF.

The chain links TRBV10-3 to TRBJ2-2; TRBD1 might be the D (6 bases). V was pared by 4 bases and J by 4 bases, with 16 bases between. CDR1 ENHRY and CDR2 SYGVKD come from the germline V gene. The CDR3 length is 16 residues. CDR3 sequence reads: CAISVGGASPTGELFF. For the CDR3, the DNA is TGTGCCATCAGTGTAGGGGGTGCTAGCCCCACCGGGGAGCTGTTTTTT.

The chain couples TRBV18 to TRBJ2-3; 7 bases agree with TRBD2. V lost 3 bases to trimming and J lost 2 bases; unmatched junction nucleotides: 8. CDR1 KGHSH and CDR2 LQKENI come from the germline V gene. The length of the CDR3 is 16 residues. CDR3 bases: TGTGCCAGCTCACCTACTAGCGAAAGAAACACAGATACGCAGTATTTT. Translated, it gives CASSPTSERNTDTQYF.

This rearrangement joins TRBV28 to TRBJ2-7; 8 bases agree with TRBD2. V lost 3 bases, J lost 2 bases, and 6 bases stayed unmatched. The CDR3 has 15 residues. CDR1 and CDR2 (germline): MDHEN, SYDVKM. DNA for the CDR3: TGTGCCAGCAGTTTCGGGGGGGAAATCCCCTACGAGCAGTACTTC. Protein product: CASSFGGEIPYEQYF.

Only one count was recorded for this clone. The J gene is TRBJ2-7, the V gene TRBV5-4; 9 positions agree with TRBD2. The CDR3 has 16 residues. V shed 0 bases and J 3 bases; nucleotides not matched to a gene: 7. From germline, CDR1 is SGHNT and CDR2 YYREEE (reference sequence). CDR3 DNA sequence: TGTGCCAGCAGCTTGGGCGGGAGGGCCAACGACTACGAGCAGTACTTC. It encodes CASSLGGRANDYEQYF.

The CDR3 loop is CASSTGLGQGNYGYTF. DNA of the CDR3: TGCGCCAGCAGTACTGGCCTAGGGCAGGGGAACTATGGCTACACCTTC. The V call is TRBV5-1, the J call TRBJ1-2; perhaps TRBD1 as D (6 bases). The CDR3 runs to 16 residues. In germline, CDR1 is SGHRS, CDR2 YFSETQ. Trimming left V 5 bases short and J 2 bases short, with 19 bases between.

The chain recombines TRBV4-1 with TRBJ2-3, with TRBD1 as a possible D gene (6 bases). The length of the CDR3 is 15 residues. Germline CDR1 MGHRA, CDR2 YSYEKL. V was cut by 5 bases and J by 2 bases, with 14 bases left in between. The CDR3 loop reads CASSAARGTTDTQYF. CDR3 sequence (DNA): TGCGCCAGCAGCGCGGCCAGGGGAACCACAGATACGCAGTATTTT.

This clone came up a few times. The rearrangement joins TRBV2 to TRBJ1-6, with 8 bases matching TRBD1. The CDR3 totals 15 residues. The germline V gene encodes CDR1 SNHLY and CDR2 FYNNEI. The J segment lost 7 bases and the V segment lost 6 bases, leaving 8 bases of the junction unmatched. The CDR3, as DNA: TGTGCCAGCAGCCTGGACAGGGTTGGAAATTCACCCCTCCACTTT. Translating it yields CASSLDRVGNSPLHF.

The V gene is TRBV7-2, the J gene TRBJ2-1; D is ambiguous. The CDR3 has 13 amino acids. The germline V gene has CDR1 SGHTA and CDR2 FQGNSA. V lost 2 bases and J lost 9, with 11 bases in between. CDR3 sequence: CASSLPVRGEQFF. The CDR3 nucleotides are TGTGCCAGCAGCTTACCGGTTAGAGGTGAGCAGTTCTTC.

The chain combines TRBV7-6 with TRBJ2-7, with D uncertain. The V end was cut by 1 base, the J end by 0 bases, with 13 bases between. The CDR3 is made up of 16 amino acids. The germline V gene encodes CDR1 SGHVS and CDR2 FNYEAQ. Written as DNA, the CDR3 is TGTGCCAGCAGCTTAGATAGTGGCGGCGTCTCCTACGAGCAGTACTTC. It codes for CASSLDSGGVSYEQYF.

The V and J genes are TRBV29-1 and TRBJ2-3; tentatively, D is TRBD2 (6 bases). The V gene's germline CDR1 is SQVTM and CDR2 ANQGSEA. There are 12 residues in the CDR3. Trimming removed 4 bases at V and 6 bases at J, with 11 bases between. CDR3 in DNA: TGCAGCGTTGTGGAGGGATCCGATACGCAGTATTTT. Protein product: CSVVEGSDTQYF.

V gene TRBV13 combines with J gene TRBJ2-7, with 8 bases that match TRBD1. The length of the CDR3 is 14 residues. V lost 5 bases to trimming and J lost 3 bases; unmatched junction nucleotides: 6. Looked up from germline, CDR1 is PRHDT and CDR2 is FYEKMQ (reference sequence). CDR3 in DNA: TGTGCCAGCAGCCATCCCGGGACAGGCTACGAGCAGTACTTC. As protein: CASSHPGTGYEQYF. Variable domain in full (rest from reference TRBV13 and TRBJ2-7): AAGVIQSPRHLIKEKRETATLKCYPIPRHDTVYWYQQGPGQDPQFLISFYEKMQSDKGSIPDRFSAQQFSDYHSELNMSSLELGDSALYFCASSHPGTGYEQYFGPGTRLTVT.

The CDR3 nucleotides are TGCGCCAGCAGCTTGGTGGCAAATACCGGCTACACCTTC. Translating it yields CASSLVANTGYTF. The chain links TRBV5-1 to TRBJ1-2; D not certain. The germline gives CDR1 SGHRS, CDR2 YFSETQ. V was trimmed by 0 bases and J by 8 bases, leaving 11 bases between them. The CDR3 is 13 residues long.

The chain links TRBV6-6 to TRBJ2-4; 8 positions agree with TRBD1. Germline trimming cut 4 bases from V and 15 bases from J; bases unmatched to any gene: 5. From germline, CDR1 is MNHNY and CDR2 SVGAGI (reference sequence). The CDR3 totals 11 residues. The CDR3 spells CASSSDRAPYF. The CDR3 DNA reads as TGTGCCAGCAGTTCGGACAGGGCTCCGTACTTC.

V and J are TRBV29-1 and TRBJ1-4; D is possibly TRBD1 (5 bases). The germline V and J ends were trimmed by 4 bases and 7 bases, with 13 bases remaining between them. Germline CDR1 SQVTM, CDR2 ANQGSEA. The CDR3 is 13 residues long. As DNA, the CDR3 is TGCAGCGTTGCAAGGGGCGCAGGTGAAAAACTGTTTTTT. Translating gives CSVARGAGEKLFF.

This clone has just one count. The rearrangement joins TRBV19 to TRBJ1-2; 8 bases map to TRBD1. V lost 6 bases and J lost 2; bases outside the gene matches: 2. The CDR3 has 13 amino acids. Germline V gene lookup returns CDR1 LNHDA and CDR2 SQIVND (reference sequence). In DNA form, the CDR3 reads TGTGCCAGTAGGAGGGACAGGAACTATGGCTACACCTTC. Residues: CASRRDRNYGYTF.

The chain employs TRBV18 and TRBJ2-7, with TRBD1 matching over 8 bases. CDR1 is KGHSH, CDR2 LQKENI, per germline. There are 14 residues in the CDR3. V shed 0 bases and J 5 bases; nucleotides not matched to a gene: 3. The CDR3 DNA reads TGTGCCAGCTCACCACCGGGGACAGGCGACGAGCAGTACTTC. It translates to CASSPPGTGDEQYF.

Turning to this clone: At the DNA level, this CDR3 is encoded by other sequences in the same sample as well. The chain carries TRBV18 and TRBJ2-7, with D perhaps matching TRBD2 (7 bases). V lost 3 bases and J lost 5, with 14 bases in between. The germline CDR1 and CDR2 sequences are KGHSH and LQKENI. This CDR3 region has 14 residues. The CDR3, as DNA: TGTGCCAGCTCACCCGGGACGGGGGGCGACGAGCAGTACTTC. It codes for CASSPGTGGDEQYF.

The rearrangement uses TRBV18 and TRBJ1-2; D gene uncertain. V was cut by 3 bases and J by 1 base, with 12 bases left in between. The CDR3 consists of 15 residues. Per the germline V gene, CDR1 is KGHSH and CDR2 is LQKENI. DNA of the CDR3: TGTGCCAGCTCACCCAGGACTCCAGATAACTATGGCTACACCTTC. Translated: CASSPRTPDNYGYTF.